The 26 T cell receptor beta chains below come from one sample, sequenced in a study of OX40 agonist ivuxolimab in advanced cancers. TCRdb keeps only in-frame clones here, not all; method: immunoSEQ multiplex PCR. The sample holds 100,000 to 130,000 clones, approximately 90% seen once. This material consisted of CD4+ or CD8+ T cells sorted from blood, taken in a trial of the OX40 agonist ivuxolimab. The source of these receptors is an adult with an advanced solid tumor such as melanoma, head and neck, liver or kidney cancer.

The chain couples TRBV29-1 to TRBJ2-7; 12 bases are a match to TRBD2. CDR1 SQVTM and CDR2 ANQGSEA come from the germline V gene. The CDR3 has 16 residues. V shed 4 bases, J shed 1 base, and the junction held 8 bases outside the gene matches. Here the CDR3 reads CSVASLAGGLSYEQYF. The CDR3, as DNA: TGCAGCGTTGCTAGTCTAGCGGGAGGGTTATCCTACGAGCAGTACTTC.

This sequence joins TRBV7-2 and TRBJ2-1; D not certain. The V end lost 7 bases, the J end lost 3 bases, and 16 bases lay between the germline ends. The length of the CDR3 is 15 residues. Germline CDR1 and CDR2: SGHTA and FQGNSA. The CDR3 region is CASTPGSSLYNEQFF. In DNA, the CDR3 is TGTGCCAGCACCCCGGGCTCGTCTCTCTACAATGAGCAGTTCTTC.

This rearrangement joins TRBV7-3 to TRBJ2-2, with TRBD1 identical over 7 bases. The germline V gene has CDR1 SGHTA and CDR2 FQGTGA. Trimming cost V 5 bases and J 3 bases; bases outside gene matches: 12. The CDR3 length is 17 residues. The CDR3, as DNA: TGTGCCAGCAGCCTAATGGGGATAGGGGGCTACACCGGGGAGCTGTTTTTT. Translating gives CASSLMGIGGYTGELFF. Filled out from reference TRBV7-3 and TRBJ2-2, the complete variable domain reads GAGVSQTPSNKVTEKGKYVELRCDPISGHTALYWYRQSLGQGPEFLIYFQGTGAADDSGLPNDRFFAVRPEGSVSTLKIQRTERGDSAVYLCASSLMGIGGYTGELFFGEGSRLTVL.

By sample fraction, this clone is medium-sized. This chain links TRBV7-8 with TRBJ2-1; 7 bases agree with TRBD2. From germline, CDR1 is SGHVS and CDR2 FQNEAQ. The J segment lost 8 bases and the V segment lost 4 bases, leaving 8 bases of the junction unmatched. The CDR3 length is 14 residues. The chain's CDR3 is CASSSWTSTDEQFF. CDR3 coding DNA: TGTGCCAGCAGCTCCTGGACTAGTACGGATGAGCAGTTCTTC.

CDR3 protein: CASSVVGRGLKGLADYNEQFF. CDR3 DNA: TGTGCCAGCAGCGTAGTGGGGAGGGGACTTAAGGGACTAGCGGATTACAATGAGCAGTTCTTC. This chain connects TRBV9 to TRBJ2-1, with 11 bases identical to TRBD2. Looked up from germline, CDR1 is SGDLS and CDR2 is YYNGEE. Losses at the gene ends were 0 bases for V and 4 bases for J; bases not matched to a gene: 18. This CDR3 spans 21 amino acids.

This rearrangement joins TRBV28 to TRBJ2-7, with D possibly being TRBD1 or TRBD2 (5 bases each). Trimming removed 4 bases at V and 6 bases at J, with 16 bases between. The germline gives CDR1 MDHEN, CDR2 SYDVKM. This CDR3 has 14 residues. In DNA form, the CDR3 reads TGTGCCAGCAGTTCTACCGGGGCGACGGGCGAGCAGTACTTC. Its translation: CASSSTGATGEQYF.

CDR3 protein: CASSGGPPAGTQYF. CDR3 bases: TGCGCCAGCAGCGGGGGACCTCCCGCAGGGACCCAGTACTTC. The gene calls are TRBV5-1 and TRBJ2-5; possibly TRBD1 or TRBD2 for D (5 bases each). Trimming stripped 4 bases from V and 7 bases from J, with 17 bases between. CDR1 is SGHRS and CDR2 is YFSETQ in the germline V gene. This CDR3 spans 14 amino acids.

The rearrangement links TRBV5-6 to TRBJ2-7; 11 bases agree with TRBD1. This CDR3 has 15 residues. Per germline, CDR1 SGHDT and CDR2 YYEEEE. V gave up 2 bases and J gave up 2 bases; unmatched junction bases: 3. The DNA of the CDR3 is TGTGCCAGCAGCTTTGGGACAGGGGGACCCTACGAGCAGTACTTC. It specifies CASSFGTGGPYEQYF.

This clone has a handful of counts. This chain connects TRBV15 to TRBJ1-4, with unresolved D. CDR1 and CDR2 (germline): LNHNV, YYDKDF (reference sequence). Trimming pared 5 bases from V and 8 bases from J, leaving 21 bases between. CDR3 length: 16 residues. DNA for the CDR3: TGTGCCACCAGCCCGGGATCCCGGGCTGATGGGGAAAAACTGTTTTTT. Translated: CATSPGSRADGEKLFF.

The chain uses TRBV9 and TRBJ2-7; tentatively, D is TRBD2 (6 bases). The germline V gene has CDR1 SGDLS and CDR2 YYNGEE. Trimming pared 3 bases from V and 5 bases from J, leaving 15 bases between. The CDR3 loop spans 14 amino acids. In DNA, the CDR3 is TGTGCCAGCAGCGCGGGACTTGGGGGGAACGAGCAGTACTTC. Amino acids: CASSAGLGGNEQYF.

This chain links TRBV28 with TRBJ1-1, with TRBD1 as a possible D gene (6 bases). From germline, CDR1 is MDHEN and CDR2 SYDVKM. Trimming pared 7 bases from V and 0 bases from J, leaving 15 bases between. CDR3 length: 15 residues. The CDR3: CASTSGAGVNTEAFF. CDR3 sequence (DNA): TGTGCCAGCACCTCGGGGGCAGGGGTGAACACTGAAGCTTTCTTT.

As concerns this clone: At one end, the junction sequence differs from germline, possibly due to a read error. The chain is built from TRBV2 and TRBJ1-1, with D unclear. CDR3 length equals 13 residues. CDR1 and CDR2 from the germline V gene are SNHLY and FYNNEI. In DNA form, the CDR3 reads TGTGCCGGCAGAAGAGTTATAGATACTGAAGCTTTCTTT. Its translation is CAGRRVIDTEAFF. Full variable domain (remainder filled in from reference TRBV2 and TRBJ1-1): EPEVTQTPSHQVTQMGQEVILRCVPISNHLYFYWYRQILGQKVEFLVSFYNNEISEKSEIFDDQFSVERPDGSNFTLKIRSTKLEDSAMYFCAGRRVIDTEAFFGQGTRLTVV.

The CDR3 reads CASSPPWQGPNTGELFF. CDR3 DNA: TGTGCCAGCTCACCACCGTGGCAGGGTCCCAACACCGGGGAGCTGTTTTTT. The rearrangement uses TRBV18 and TRBJ2-2, with D perhaps TRBD1 (5 bases). The CDR3 has 17 residues. The V end was cut by 0 bases, the J end by 2 bases, with 13 bases between. From germline, CDR1 is KGHSH and CDR2 LQKENI. The variable domain in full, with the rest retrieved from reference TRBV18 and TRBJ2-2, is NAGVMQNPRHLVRRRGQEARLRCSPMKGHSHVYWYRQLPEEGLKFMVYLQKENIIDESGMPKERFSAEFPKEGPSILRIQQVVRGDSAAYFCASSPPWQGPNTGELFFGEGSRLTVL.

The rearrangement joins TRBV7-9 to TRBJ2-5, with TRBD2 matching 10 bases. The CDR3 covers 14 residues. The V and J ends lost 6 bases and 2 bases, in that order; junction bases with no gene match: 3. Germline V gene sequence: CDR1 SEHNR, CDR2 FQNEAQ (reference sequence). The CDR3, as DNA: TGTGCCAGCAGGACTAGCGGGTATCAAGAGACCCAGTACTTC. Translation gives CASRTSGYQETQYF.

The chain links TRBV5-1 to TRBJ2-1; 9 nucleotides match TRBD2. This CDR3 is built from 15 residues. V gave up 2 bases and J gave up 7 bases; unmatched junction bases: 7. Germline V lookup: CDR1 SGHRS, CDR2 YFSETQ. CDR3 coding DNA: TGCGCCAGCAGCTTAGACGGGACTAGCAGAAATGAGCAGTTCTTC. This gives the protein CASSLDGTSRNEQFF.

This clone was counted once. This chain uses TRBV5-1 with TRBJ2-1, with 15 bases lining up with TRBD2. The length of the CDR3 is 16 residues. J was trimmed by 8 bases and V by 5 bases; bases with no gene match: 8. Per the germline V gene, CDR1 is SGHRS and CDR2 is YFSETQ. Here the CDR3 reads CASRPWTSGRDDEQFF. For the CDR3, the DNA is TGCGCCAGCAGGCCCTGGACTAGCGGGAGGGACGATGAGCAGTTCTTC.

This chain joins TRBV28 and TRBJ1-2; 8 nucleotides agree with TRBD1. The CDR3 covers 15 residues. The germline CDR1 and CDR2 sequences are MDHEN and SYDVKM. V lost 6 bases and J lost 4; bases outside the gene matches: 10. In DNA, the CDR3 is TGTGCCAGCAGAGACGGCAGGGGGCGAAGCTATGGCTACACCTTC. This gives the protein CASRDGRGRSYGYTF.

This sequence joins TRBV7-9 and TRBJ1-1; D is unclear. The CDR3 has 13 amino acids. Germline values: CDR1 SEHNR, CDR2 FQNEAQ (reference sequence). V lost 1 base and J lost 8, with 11 bases in between. For the CDR3, the DNA is TGTGCCAGCAGCTTAGAAGGCAGAGGGGAAGCTTTCTTT. It codes for CASSLEGRGEAFF.

The gene calls are TRBV28 and TRBJ2-1, with D hard to call. CDR1 is MDHEN and CDR2 is SYDVKM in the germline V gene. The germline V and J ends were trimmed by 4 bases and 7 bases, with 17 bases remaining between them. The CDR3 length is 15 residues. In nucleotides, the CDR3 is TGTGCCAGCAGTTCAGCCGGCGCAGCGATTAATGAGCAGTTCTTC. This translates into CASSSAGAAINEQFF.

The chain carries TRBV27 and TRBJ2-5, with 10 bases identical to TRBD2. This CDR3 contains 19 residues. Losses at the gene ends were 4 bases for V and 1 base for J; bases not matched to a gene: 15. The germline gives CDR1 MNHEY, CDR2 SMNVEV (reference sequence). CDR3 sequence (DNA): TGTGCCAGCAGTTCACGCCCCGGGCGGACTAGCGGAATCCAAGAGACCCAGTACTTC. Protein product: CASSSRPGRTSGIQETQYF.

The V and J genes are TRBV19 and TRBJ1-2; the D is unclear. Germline V gene lookup returns CDR1 LNHDA and CDR2 SQIVND (reference sequence). Trimming stripped 3 bases from V and 0 bases from J, with 5 bases between. This CDR3 contains 13 residues. The CDR3 region is CASSIGANYGYTF. The CDR3 DNA sequence: TGTGCCAGTAGTATTGGTGCTAACTATGGCTACACCTTC.

The rearrangement links TRBV7-2 to TRBJ1-5; the D gene is possibly TRBD1 (5 bases). The ends were cut back, 3 bases at V and 7 bases at J, with 16 bases in the middle. Germline V gene lookup returns CDR1 SGHTA and CDR2 FQGNSA. The CDR3 spans 15 residues. Here the CDR3 DNA reads TGTGCCAGCAGCTTGGAGGGGCACGCCGACCAGCCCCAGCATTTT. It yields the protein CASSLEGHADQPQHF.

The sample holds one count of this clone. The chain carries TRBV28 and TRBJ1-1; a weak D match, TRBD1 (6 bases). Looked up from germline, CDR1 is MDHEN and CDR2 is SYDVKM. V lost 7 bases and J 6 bases, leaving 21 bases between the germline ends. This CDR3 has 15 amino acids. The CDR3 is CASTLDGGARSEAFF. CDR3 DNA sequence: TGTGCCAGCACCCTAGATGGGGGCGCTAGGTCTGAAGCTTTCTTT.

The chain has TRBV4-1 and TRBJ2-7, with 11 bases that match TRBD2. The V gene's germline CDR1 is MGHRA and CDR2 YSYEKL. The CDR3 runs 15 residues. V gave up 2 bases and J gave up 3 bases; unmatched junction bases: 3. The CDR3 DNA is TGCGCCAGCAGCCAAACTAGCGGGGGACTCTACGAGCAGTACTTC. It is translated as CASSQTSGGLYEQYF.

The rearrangement links TRBV7-2 to TRBJ2-7; D is perhaps TRBD1 (6 bases). Germline lookup yields CDR1 SGHTA and CDR2 FQGNSA. With 5 bases removed from V and 2 bases from J, the gap between germline ends came to 13 bases. The CDR3 is made up of 14 amino acids. CDR3 coding DNA: TGTGCCAGCAGCGCGGATGGGACAACCTACGAGCAGTACTTC. The encoded protein is CASSADGTTYEQYF. Full variable domain (remainder filled in from reference TRBV7-2 and TRBJ2-7): GAGVSQSPSNKVTEKGKDVELRCDPISGHTALYWYRQSLGQGLEFLIYFQGNSAPDKSGLPSDRFSAERTGGSVSTLTIQRTQQEDSAVYLCASSADGTTYEQYFGPGTRLTVT.

The chain has TRBV28 and TRBJ2-7; 7 bases agree with TRBD2. Per the germline V gene, CDR1 is MDHEN and CDR2 is SYDVKM. The CDR3 is made up of 15 amino acids. Trimming at V came to 6 bases and at J to 9 bases, leaving 17 bases not matched to a gene. CDR3 sequence reads: CASRSGASVDPGQYF. The CDR3 DNA sequence: TGTGCCAGCAGGAGCGGGGCTAGCGTTGATCCTGGGCAGTACTTC. The variable domain in full, completed from reference TRBV28 and TRBJ2-7, reads DVKVTQSSRYLVKRTGEKVFLECVQDMDHENMFWYRQDPGLGLRLIYFSYDVKMKEKGDIPEGYSVSREKKERFSLILESASTNQTSMYLCASRSGASVDPGQYFGPGTRLTVT.